The clone carrying this TCR beta chain was counted once. The sample originates from a study of blood T cell repertoires in COVID-19. CDR1 and CDR2 (germline): SGHRS, YFSETQ. Trimming took off 4 bases at V and 5 bases at J, with 9 bases between the two ends. The CDR3 sequence is 12 residues long. Clones were read by immunoSEQ multiplex PCR, and TCRdb kept only the in-frame ones, dropping some. The sample has a few hundred thousand clones, roughly 87% seen once. The sequence was obtained from a man younger than 30 with active or convalescent COVID-19. The sequencing input was peripheral blood. The chain couples TRBV5-1 to TRBJ1-2, with D tentatively TRBD1 (5 bases). The CDR3 is CASSPGGYGYTF. DNA of the CDR3: TGCGCCAGCAGCCCGGGGGGGTATGGCTACACCTTC.